These T cell receptor beta chains were read from a single sample in a study of technical replicates of blood from a few donors. Some clones are missing from TCRdb's copy, which holds only in-frame ones; the method was immunoSEQ multiplex PCR. The top ten clones hold about 11% of a sample with about 14,000 clones, more than 80% of them seen once. The sequenced sample was PBMCs. These TCRs come from a human donor in good health. CDR3s include the opening cysteine and the closing phenylalanine or tryptophan. The D gene is left open where the match is weak. Clone size, where shown, is once, few, many, or a class for clones that have expanded.

d_call	clone_size	j_call	v_call	cdr3_nt	cdr3_aa
TRBD1	.	TRBJ1-1	TRBV18	TGTGCCAGCTCATGGACAGGGGGCGGTTCTGAAGCTTTCTTT	CASSWTGGGSEAFF
.	few	TRBJ1-1	TRBV4-1	TGCGCCAGCAGCCAAGATAGGTGGCAGGGAACGGGGGACACTGAAGCTTTCTTT	CASSQDRWQGTGDTEAFF
TRBD1	.	TRBJ1-1	TRBV10-2	TGCGCCAGCAGGGAGGGGGGACAGACGAACACTGAAGCTTTCTTT	CASREGGQTNTEAFF
.	.	TRBJ2-5	TRBV21-1	TGTGCCAGCATCCCACCGGACAGGGAAGGTAAGACCCAGTACTTC	CASIPPDREGKTQYF
TRBD1	.	TRBJ2-7	TRBV10-2	TGCGCCAGCAGCCGGGACAGCTACGAGCAGTACTTC	CASSRDSYEQYF
.	few	TRBJ1-5	TRBV10-3	TGTGCCATCAGTGACAGTAATCAGCCCCAGCATTTT	CAISDSNQPQHF
.	.	TRBJ1-2	TRBV19	TGTGCCAGTAGTATGGGACACCCCTATGGCTACACCTTC	CASSMGHPYGYTF
.	.	TRBJ2-7	TRBV27	TGTGCCAGCAGTTTAATCGCGGCAGGGCTACAATACGAGCAGTACTTC	CASSLIAAGLQYEQYF
.	once	TRBJ2-3	TRBV2	TGTGCCAGCAGGGGACTTTCAAACACAGATACGCAGTATTTT	CASRGLSNTDTQYF
.	.	TRBJ1-3	TRBV14	TGTGCCAGCAGCCAAGCTCAGGAATCTGGAAACACCATATATTTT	CASSQAQESGNTIYF
.	.	TRBJ2-7	TRBV7-6	TGTGCCAGCAGCCCGATCGGGACACCAGACTACGAGCAGTACTTC	CASSPIGTPDYEQYF
.	few	TRBJ1-2	TRBV6-5	TGTGCCAGCAGTCTGGACAACTCTAACTATGGCTACACCTTC	CASSLDNSNYGYTF
TRBD1	.	TRBJ2-3	TRBV27	TGTGCCAGCAGTTTAAGGGACAGGCACACAGATACGCAGTATTTT	CASSLRDRHTDTQYF
TRBD1	.	TRBJ2-3	TRBV7-3	TGTGCCAGCAGTCAGACAGGGGGCAAGACAGATACGCAGTATTTT	CASSQTGGKTDTQYF
TRBD2	.	TRBJ2-2	TRBV30	TGTGCCTGGAACGCCGGGACTAGCGGGATGGTCGGCACCGGGGAGCTGTTTTTT	CAWNAGTSGMVGTGELFF
TRBD1	few	TRBJ1-2	TRBV11-2	TGTGCCAGCAGCTTCGGACAGGGTATTCGACGTAACTATGGCTACACCTTC	CASSFGQGIRRNYGYTF
TRBD1	.	TRBJ2-1	TRBV4-2	TGTGCCAGCAGCCTAAAATACCCCTCCGGGACAGATTACAATGAGCAGTTCTTC	CASSLKYPSGTDYNEQFF
.	.	TRBJ2-5	TRBV2	TGTGCCAGCCCCAGGGGCGAGACCCAGTACTTC	CASPRGETQYF
.	.	TRBJ1-5	TRBV6-1	TGTGCCAGCAGTGGGAAACAAAACAGGGATCTTGGCAATCAGCCCCAGCATTTT	CASSGKQNRDLGNQPQHF
.	.	TRBJ2-7	TRBV19	TGTGCCAGCCGACAGGAGACTTCCTACGAGCAGTACTTC	CASRQETSYEQYF
TRBD1	.	TRBJ2-7	TRBV28	TGTGCCAGCAGTCCCCCGACAGGGTTCTCCTACGAGCAGTACTTC	CASSPPTGFSYEQYF